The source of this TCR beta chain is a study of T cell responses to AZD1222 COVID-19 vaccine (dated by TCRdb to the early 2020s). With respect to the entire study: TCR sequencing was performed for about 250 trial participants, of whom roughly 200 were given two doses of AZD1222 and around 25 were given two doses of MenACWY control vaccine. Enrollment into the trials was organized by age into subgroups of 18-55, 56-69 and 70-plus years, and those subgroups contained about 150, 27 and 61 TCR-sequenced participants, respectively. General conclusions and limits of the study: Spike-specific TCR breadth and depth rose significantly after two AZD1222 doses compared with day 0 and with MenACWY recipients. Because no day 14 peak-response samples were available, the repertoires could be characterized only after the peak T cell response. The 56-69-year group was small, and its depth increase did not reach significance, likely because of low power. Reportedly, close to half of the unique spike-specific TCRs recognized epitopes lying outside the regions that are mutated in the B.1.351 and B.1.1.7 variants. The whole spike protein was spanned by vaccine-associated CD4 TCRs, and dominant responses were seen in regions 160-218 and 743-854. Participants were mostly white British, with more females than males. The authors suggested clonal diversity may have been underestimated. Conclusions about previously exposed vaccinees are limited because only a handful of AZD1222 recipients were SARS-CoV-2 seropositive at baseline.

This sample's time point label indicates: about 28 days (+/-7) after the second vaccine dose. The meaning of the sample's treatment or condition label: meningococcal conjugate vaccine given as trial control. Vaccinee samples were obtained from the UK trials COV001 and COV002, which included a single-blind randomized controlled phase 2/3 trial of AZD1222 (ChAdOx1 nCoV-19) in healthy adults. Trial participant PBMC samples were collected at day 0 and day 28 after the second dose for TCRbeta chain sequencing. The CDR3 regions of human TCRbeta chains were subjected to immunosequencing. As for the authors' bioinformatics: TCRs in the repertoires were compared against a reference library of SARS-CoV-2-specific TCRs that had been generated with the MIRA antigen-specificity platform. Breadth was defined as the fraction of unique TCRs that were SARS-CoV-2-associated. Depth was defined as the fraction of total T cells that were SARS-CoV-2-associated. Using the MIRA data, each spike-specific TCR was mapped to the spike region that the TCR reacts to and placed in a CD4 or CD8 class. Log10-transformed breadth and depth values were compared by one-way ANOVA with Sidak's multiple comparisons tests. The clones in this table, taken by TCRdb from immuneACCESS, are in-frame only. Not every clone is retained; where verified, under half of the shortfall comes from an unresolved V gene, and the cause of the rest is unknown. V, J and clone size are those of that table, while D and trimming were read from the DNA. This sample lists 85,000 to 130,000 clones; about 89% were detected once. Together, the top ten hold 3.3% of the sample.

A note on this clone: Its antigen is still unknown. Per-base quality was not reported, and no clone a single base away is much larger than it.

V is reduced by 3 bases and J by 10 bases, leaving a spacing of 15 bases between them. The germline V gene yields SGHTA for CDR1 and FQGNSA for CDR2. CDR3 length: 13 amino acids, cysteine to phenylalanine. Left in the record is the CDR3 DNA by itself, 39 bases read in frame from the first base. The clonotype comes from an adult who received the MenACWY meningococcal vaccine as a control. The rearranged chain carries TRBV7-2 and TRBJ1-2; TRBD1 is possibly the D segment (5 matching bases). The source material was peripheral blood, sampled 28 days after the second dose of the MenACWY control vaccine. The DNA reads TGTGCCAGCAGCTTGGGGACGGAACGAACCTACACCTTC. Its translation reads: CASSLGTERTYTF.